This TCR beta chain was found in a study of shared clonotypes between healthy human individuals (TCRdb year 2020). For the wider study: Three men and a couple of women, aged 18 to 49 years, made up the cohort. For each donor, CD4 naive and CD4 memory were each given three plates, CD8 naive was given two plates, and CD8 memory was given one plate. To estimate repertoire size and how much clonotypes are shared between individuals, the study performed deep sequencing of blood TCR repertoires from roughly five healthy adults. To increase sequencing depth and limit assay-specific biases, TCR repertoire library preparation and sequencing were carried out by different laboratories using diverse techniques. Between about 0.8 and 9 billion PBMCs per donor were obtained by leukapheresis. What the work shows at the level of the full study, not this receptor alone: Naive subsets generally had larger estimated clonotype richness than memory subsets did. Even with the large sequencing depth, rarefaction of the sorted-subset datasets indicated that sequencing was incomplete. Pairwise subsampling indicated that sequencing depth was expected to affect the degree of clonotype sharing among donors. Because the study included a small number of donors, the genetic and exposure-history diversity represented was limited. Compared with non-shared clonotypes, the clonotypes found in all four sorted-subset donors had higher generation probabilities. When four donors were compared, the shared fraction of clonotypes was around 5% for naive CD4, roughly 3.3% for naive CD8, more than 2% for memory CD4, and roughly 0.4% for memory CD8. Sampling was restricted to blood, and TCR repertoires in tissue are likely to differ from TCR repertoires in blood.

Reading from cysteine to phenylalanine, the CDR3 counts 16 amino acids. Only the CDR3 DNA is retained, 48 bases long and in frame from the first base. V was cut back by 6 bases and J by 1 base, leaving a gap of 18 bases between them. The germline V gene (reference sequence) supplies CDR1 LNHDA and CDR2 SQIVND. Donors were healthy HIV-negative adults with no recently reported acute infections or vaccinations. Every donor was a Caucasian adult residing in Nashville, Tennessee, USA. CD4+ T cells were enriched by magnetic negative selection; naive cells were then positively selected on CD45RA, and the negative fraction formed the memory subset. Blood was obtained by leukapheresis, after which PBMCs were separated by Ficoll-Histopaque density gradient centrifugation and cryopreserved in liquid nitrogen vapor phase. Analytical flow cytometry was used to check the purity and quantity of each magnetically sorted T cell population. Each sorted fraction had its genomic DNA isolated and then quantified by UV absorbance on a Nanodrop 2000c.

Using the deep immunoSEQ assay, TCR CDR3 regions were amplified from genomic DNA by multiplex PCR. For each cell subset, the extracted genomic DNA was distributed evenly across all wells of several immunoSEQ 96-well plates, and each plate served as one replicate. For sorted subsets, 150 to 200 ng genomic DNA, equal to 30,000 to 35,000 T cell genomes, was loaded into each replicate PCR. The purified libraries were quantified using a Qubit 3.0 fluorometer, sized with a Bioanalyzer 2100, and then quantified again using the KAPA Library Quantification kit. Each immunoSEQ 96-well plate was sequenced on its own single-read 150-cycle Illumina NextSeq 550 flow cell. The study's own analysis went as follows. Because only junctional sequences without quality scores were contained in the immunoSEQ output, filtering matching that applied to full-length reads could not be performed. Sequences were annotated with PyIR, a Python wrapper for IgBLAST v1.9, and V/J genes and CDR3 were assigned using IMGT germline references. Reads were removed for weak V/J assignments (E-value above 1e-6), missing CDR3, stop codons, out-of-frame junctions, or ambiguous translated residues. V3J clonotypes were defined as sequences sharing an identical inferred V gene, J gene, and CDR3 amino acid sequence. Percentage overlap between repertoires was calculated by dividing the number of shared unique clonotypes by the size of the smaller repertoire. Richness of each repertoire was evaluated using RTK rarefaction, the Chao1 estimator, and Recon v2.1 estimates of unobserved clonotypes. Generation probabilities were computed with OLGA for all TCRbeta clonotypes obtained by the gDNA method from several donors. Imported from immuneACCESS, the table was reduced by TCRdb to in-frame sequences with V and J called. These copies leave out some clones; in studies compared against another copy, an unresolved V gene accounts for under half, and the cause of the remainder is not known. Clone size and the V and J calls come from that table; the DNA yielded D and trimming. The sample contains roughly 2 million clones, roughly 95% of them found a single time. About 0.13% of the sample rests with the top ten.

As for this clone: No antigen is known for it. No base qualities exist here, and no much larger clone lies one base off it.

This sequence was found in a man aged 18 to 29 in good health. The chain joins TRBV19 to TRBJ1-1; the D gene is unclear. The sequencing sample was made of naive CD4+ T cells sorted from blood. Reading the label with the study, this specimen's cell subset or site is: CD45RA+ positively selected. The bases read TGTGCCAGTAGCAATAGTGTTATATCTGGGAACACTGAAGCTTTCTTT. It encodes CASSNSVISGNTEAFF. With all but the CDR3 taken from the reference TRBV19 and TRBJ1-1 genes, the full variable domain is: DGGITQSPKYLFRKEGQNVTLSCEQNLNHDAMYWYRQDPGQGLRLIYYSQIVNDFQKGDIAEGYSVSREKKESFPLTVTSAQKNPTAFYLCASSNSVISGNTEAFFGQGTRLTVV.